The rows below give T cell receptor beta chains drawn from one sample of a study of siplizumab effects on memory and regulatory T cells. Measured with immunoSEQ multiplex PCR; TCRdb has only the in-frame clones, and not every one. Found here are around 100,000 clones, roughly nine tenths of them singletons; the top ten hold around 1.1%. Specimen: CD4+ T cells sorted from blood. All receptors derive from a human donor in good health. CDR3s include the opening cysteine and the closing phenylalanine or tryptophan. The D gene is left open where the match is weak. Only some rows state a clone size, as once, few, many or a class for expanded clones.

D gene	V gene	clone size	J gene	CDR3 protein	CDR3 DNA
TRBD1	TRBV6-4	.	TRBJ2-1	CASSEVSPRTGRNEQFF	TGTGCCAGCAGCGAAGTAAGTCCGAGGACAGGGAGGAATGAGCAGTTCTTC
.	TRBV28	.	TRBJ1-5	CASSKGYQPQHF	TGTGCCAGCAGTAAGGGATATCAGCCCCAGCATTTT
.	TRBV5-4	.	TRBJ1-4	CASSFATGELFF	TGTGCCAGCAGCTTTGCGACGGGGGAACTGTTTTTT
.	TRBV30	.	TRBJ2-1	CAWTRIANEQFF	TGTGCCTGGACTCGCATTGCCAATGAGCAGTTCTTC
TRBD2	TRBV7-6	.	TRBJ2-1	CASSLVGTSGINEQFF	TGTGCCAGCAGCTTAGTTGGGACTAGCGGGATCAATGAGCAGTTCTTC
TRBD1	TRBV5-1	.	TRBJ2-7	CASSSRQGETYEQYF	TGCGCCAGCAGCTCCCGACAGGGGGAGACCTACGAGCAGTACTTC
.	TRBV11-2	.	TRBJ1-1	CASSLKIAGAGEAFF	TGTGCCAGCAGCTTAAAAATTGCAGGGGCAGGTGAAGCTTTCTTT
.	TRBV4-1	once	TRBJ1-1	CASSQDWETEAFF	TGCGCCAGCAGCCAAGATTGGGAAACTGAAGCTTTCTTT
.	TRBV28	.	TRBJ2-2	CASSWSPGELFF	TGTGCCAGCTCTTGGTCACCCGGGGAGCTGTTTTTT
.	TRBV5-4	.	TRBJ2-7	CASSQGAGAYEQYF	TGTGCCAGCAGCCAGGGTGCGGGTGCCTACGAGCAGTACTTC
TRBD1	TRBV30	.	TRBJ2-1	CAWLQGAGEQFF	TGTGCCTGGCTACAGGGGGCCGGTGAGCAGTTCTTC
TRBD1	TRBV9	.	TRBJ2-7	CASSVGQASEQYF	TGTGCCAGCAGCGTTGGACAGGCGAGCGAGCAGTACTTC
.	TRBV9	once	TRBJ2-3	CASSVNYGATSSSTDTQYF	TGTGCCAGCAGCGTCAATTATGGTGCTACATCCTCAAGCACAGATACGCAGTATTTT
.	TRBV4-2	few	TRBJ1-5	CASSQDISLNQPQHF	TGTGCCAGCAGCCAAGATATAAGTCTCAATCAGCCCCAGCATTTT
.	TRBV7-9	.	TRBJ2-2	CASSSSRVWGAPGELFF	TGTGCCAGCAGCTCCAGCCGGGTTTGGGGGGCTCCCGGGGAGCTGTTTTTT
.	TRBV15	.	TRBJ2-3	CATSRGTTLSDTQYF	TGTGCCACCAGCAGAGGGACAACTCTCTCAGATACGCAGTATTTT
.	TRBV4-1	.	TRBJ2-7	CASSQDGSQGGREQYF	TGCGCCAGCAGCCAAGACGGGTCGCAGGGTGGGCGCGAGCAGTACTTC
TRBD2	TRBV9	.	TRBJ2-2	CASSLGLGDTGELFF	TGTGCCAGCAGCTTGGGACTAGGCGACACCGGGGAGCTGTTTTTT
.	TRBV7-8	.	TRBJ1-1	CASSPLYRDTEAFF	TGTGCCAGCAGCCCGCTATACAGAGACACTGAAGCTTTCTTT
.	TRBV15	.	TRBJ1-6	CATSRGGGGRVDSPLHF	TGTGCCACCAGCCGTGGTGGTGGGGGGAGGGTTGATTCACCCCTCCACTTT
.	TRBV5-1	.	TRBJ2-2	CASSSLERGTGELFF	TGCGCCAGCAGCTCTCTAGAGAGGGGCACCGGGGAGCTGTTTTTT
.	TRBV20-1	.	TRBJ2-3	CSAELGDTQYF	TGCAGTGCTGAACTAGGGGATACGCAGTATTTT
TRBD2	TRBV19	.	TRBJ2-7	CASSVLHSSGKYYEQYF	TGTGCCAGTAGTGTCCTTCACTCTAGCGGGAAGTACTACGAGCAGTACTTC
.	TRBV7-3	.	TRBJ2-1	CASSLKFGGGNEQFF	TGTGCCAGCAGCTTAAAGTTTGGCGGAGGCAATGAGCAGTTCTTC
TRBD2	TRBV5-4	.	TRBJ2-1	CASSLGTSGSGQFF	TGTGCCAGCAGCTTGGGGACTAGCGGGAGCGGGCAGTTCTTC
.	TRBV5-1	.	TRBJ2-1	CASRPQGLSSYNEQFF	TGCGCCAGCAGACCCCAGGGATTGAGCTCCTACAATGAGCAGTTCTTC
.	TRBV15	.	TRBJ1-5	CATSRGRNQPQHF	TGTGCCACCAGCAGAGGACGAAATCAGCCCCAGCATTTT
.	TRBV15	.	TRBJ1-1	CATSTYPRGYTEAFF	TGTGCCACCAGCACTTACCCTCGGGGTTACACTGAAGCTTTCTTT
.	TRBV5-1	.	TRBJ1-1	CASSLEGPLYTEAFF	TGCGCCAGCAGCTTGGAAGGCCCACTTTACACTGAAGCTTTCTTT
.	TRBV7-9	once	TRBJ2-7	CASSGGGEAEQYF	TGTGCCAGCAGCGGGGGTGGGGAGGCCGAGCAGTACTTC
TRBD1	TRBV5-6	.	TRBJ1-1	CASSLAGQLLEAFF	TGTGCCAGCAGCTTAGCGGGACAGCTACTTGAAGCTTTCTTT
.	TRBV15	once	TRBJ1-4	CATSRDRGGQLFF	TGTGCCACCAGCAGAGATCGAGGAGGTCAACTGTTTTTT
.	TRBV28	.	TRBJ2-7	CASSSPWTYEQYF	TGTGCCAGCAGTTCCCCCTGGACGTACGAGCAGTACTTC
.	TRBV5-1	.	TRBJ2-7	CASRYRAGDYEQYF	TGCGCCAGCCGCTACCGGGCAGGGGACTACGAGCAGTACTTC
.	TRBV2	.	TRBJ1-1	CASSEALTRFGVTQLNTEAFF	TGTGCCAGCAGTGAAGCGCTTACTAGGTTTGGCGTAACGCAGCTGAACACTGAAGCTTTCTTT
TRBD1	TRBV30	.	TRBJ2-5	CAWSAQQGAGETQYF	TGTGCCTGGAGTGCTCAACAGGGGGCAGGAGAGACCCAGTACTTC
.	TRBV11-2	.	TRBJ2-2	CASSRVTVGAINTGELFF	TGTGCCAGCAGCCGAGTTACCGTGGGCGCGATAAACACCGGGGAGCTGTTTTTT
.	TRBV18	.	TRBJ1-1	CASSPPNNMNTEAFF	TGTGCCAGCTCACCCCCGAATAATATGAACACTGAAGCTTTCTTT
TRBD2	TRBV19	.	TRBJ2-7	CASSSSGTFYEQYF	TGTGCCAGTAGTTCCAGCGGGACCTTTTACGAGCAGTACTTC
TRBD2	TRBV6-5	.	TRBJ2-3	CASSYSVVAGAGTQYF	TGTGCCAGCAGTTACTCGGTTGTAGCGGGGGCCGGTACGCAGTATTTT
.	TRBV27	.	TRBJ2-3	CASSLRPRGSLTSTDTQYF	TGTGCCAGCAGTTTAAGGCCCCGCGGCAGTTTGACTAGCACAGATACGCAGTATTTT
.	TRBV7-8	.	TRBJ2-1	CASSLPHRGGYNEQFF	TGTGCCAGCAGCTTACCGCATCGGGGAGGTTACAATGAGCAGTTCTTC
.	TRBV19	.	TRBJ1-5	CASSPGPNQPQHF	TGTGCCAGTAGTCCCGGTCCCAATCAGCCCCAGCATTTT
TRBD1	TRBV5-4	.	TRBJ2-7	CASSQNRGEQYF	TGTGCCAGCAGCCAAAACAGGGGCGAGCAGTACTTC
TRBD2	TRBV6-1	.	TRBJ2-7	CASRYGGGREQYF	TGTGCCAGCAGATACGGGGGGGGACGCGAGCAGTACTTC